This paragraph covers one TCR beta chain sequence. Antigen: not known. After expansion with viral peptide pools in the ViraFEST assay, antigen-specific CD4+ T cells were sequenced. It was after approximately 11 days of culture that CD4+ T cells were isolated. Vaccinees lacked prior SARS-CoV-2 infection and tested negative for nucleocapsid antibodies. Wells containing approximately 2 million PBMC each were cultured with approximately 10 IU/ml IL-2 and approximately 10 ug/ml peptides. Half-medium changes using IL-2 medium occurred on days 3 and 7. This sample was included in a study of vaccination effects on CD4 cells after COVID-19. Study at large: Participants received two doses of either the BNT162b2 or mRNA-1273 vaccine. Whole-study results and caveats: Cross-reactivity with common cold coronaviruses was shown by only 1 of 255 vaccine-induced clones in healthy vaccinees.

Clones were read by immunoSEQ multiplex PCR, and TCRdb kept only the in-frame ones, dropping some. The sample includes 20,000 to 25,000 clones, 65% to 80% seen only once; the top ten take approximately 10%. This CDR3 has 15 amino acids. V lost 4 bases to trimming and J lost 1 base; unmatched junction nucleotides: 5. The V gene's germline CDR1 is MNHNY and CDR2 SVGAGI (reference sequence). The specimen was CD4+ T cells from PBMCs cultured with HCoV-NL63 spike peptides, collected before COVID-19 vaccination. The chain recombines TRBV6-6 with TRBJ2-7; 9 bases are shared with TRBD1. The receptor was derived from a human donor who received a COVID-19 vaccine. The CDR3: CASSSGQGRSYEQYF. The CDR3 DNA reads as TGTGCCAGCAGTTCCGGACAGGGGAGGTCCTACGAGCAGTACTTC.